This T cell receptor (beta chain) came from a study of Graves' ophthalmopathy and Graves' hyperthyroidism. Looking at the study overall: Sampling took place at initial diagnosis, with peripheral blood obtained before any treatment.

CDR3 size: 14 residues. Trimming removed 4 bases from V and 1 base from J, with 7 bases in between. In this sample, this clonotype turned up many times. Researchers took RNA transcripts and amplified TCR beta CDR3 regions from them. The authors performed first-round RT-PCR with HTBI primers and then a second-round multiplex PCR. TCRdb passed the multiplex PCR reads through MiXCR, listing each CDR3 protein once. The table shows about 480,000 distinct CDR3 sequences, with approximately 15% occurring only once. V and J are TRBV12-3 or TRBV12-4 and TRBJ2-2; tentative D call: TRBD1 (6 bases). Sequences were obtained from blood. This receptor was obtained from a woman aged 25-40 years with Graves' ophthalmopathy. The CDR3 DNA reads TGTGCCAGCAGTTCGGGACAGAACACCGGGGAGCTGTTTTTT. Amino acid sequence: CASSSGQNTGELFF.